Listed below are T cell receptor beta chains from one sample, sequenced in a study of T-cell memory formation after mild COVID-19. TCRdb re-called the 5' RACE reads with MiXCR, one entry per CDR3 protein. Here the sample spans about 190,000 distinct CDR3 sequences, about a sixth being singletons. Input material: PBMCs or a T cell subset sorted from them (not recorded which). The origin of the receptors is an adult woman who had mild COVID-19 (a few samples of this study predate the infection). Cell type and time point are not known. Both conserved end residues are part of each CDR3. The D gene is left open where the match is weak. Rows may omit the clone size; those that give it use once, few, many or a size class.

J gene: TRBJ2-3; D gene: TRBD2; clone size: -; V gene: TRBV3-1; CDR3 protein: CASLPGGLATDTQYF; CDR3 DNA: TGTGCCAGCCTCCCCGGAGGACTAGCAACAGATACGCAGTATTTT
J gene: TRBJ1-1; D gene: TRBD1; clone size: few; V gene: TRBV5-1; CDR3 protein: CASSQEGQGQGTEAFF; CDR3 DNA: TGCGCCAGCAGCCAGGAGGGACAGGGGCAGGGCACTGAAGCTTTCTTT
J gene: TRBJ1-1; D gene: TRBD1; clone size: -; V gene: TRBV6-5; CDR3 protein: CASSYSIWGQGGGNTEAFF; CDR3 DNA: TGTGCCAGCAGTTACTCTATTTGGGGACAGGGAGGGGGGAACACTGAAGCTTTCTTT
J gene: TRBJ2-6; D gene: TRBD2; clone size: -; V gene: TRBV2; CDR3 protein: CASSRLAGDSGANVLTF; CDR3 DNA: TGTGCCAGCTCCCGACTAGCGGGGGACTCTGGGGCCAACGTCCTGACTTTC
J gene: TRBJ2-1; D gene: -; clone size: -; V gene: TRBV18; CDR3 protein: CASSPPEGSNEQFF; CDR3 DNA: TGTGCCAGCTCACCACCTGAAGGGAGCAATGAGCAGTTCTTC
J gene: TRBJ2-1; D gene: -; clone size: many; V gene: TRBV7-9; CDR3 protein: CASSPVTRGEQFF; CDR3 DNA: TGTGCCAGCAGCCCGGTGACTCGGGGGGAGCAGTTCTTC
J gene: TRBJ1-5; D gene: TRBD1; clone size: -; V gene: TRBV6-7; CDR3 protein: CASSATGDQPQHF; CDR3 DNA: TGTGCCAGCAGTGCCACAGGGGATCAGCCCCAGCATTTT
J gene: TRBJ1-4; D gene: -; clone size: -; V gene: TRBV30; CDR3 protein: CAWSAKGATNEKLFF; CDR3 DNA: TGTGCCTGGAGTGCCAAAGGTGCAACTAATGAAAAACTGTTTTTT
J gene: TRBJ1-1; D gene: -; clone size: many; V gene: TRBV6-6; CDR3 protein: CASSYSVSEAFF; CDR3 DNA: TGTGCCAGCAGTTACTCGGTTTCCGAAGCTTTCTTT
J gene: TRBJ2-3; D gene: -; clone size: many; V gene: TRBV5-1; CDR3 protein: CASRTSTDTQYF; CDR3 DNA: TGCGCCAGCAGGACTAGCACAGATACGCAGTATTTT
J gene: TRBJ2-3; D gene: TRBD1; clone size: -; V gene: TRBV7-9; CDR3 protein: CASSRRQGDTQYF; CDR3 DNA: TGTGCCAGCAGCCGTCGACAGGGAGATACGCAGTATTTT
J gene: TRBJ2-1; D gene: -; clone size: -; V gene: TRBV9; CDR3 protein: CASSSQVSSYNEQFF; CDR3 DNA: TGTGCCAGCAGCTCCCAGGTTAGCTCCTACAATGAGCAGTTCTTC
J gene: TRBJ2-3; D gene: TRBD2; clone size: -; V gene: TRBV29-1; CDR3 protein: CSVGGGRDTQYF; CDR3 DNA: TGCAGCGTAGGTGGCGGGAGGGATACGCAGTATTTT
J gene: TRBJ1-3; D gene: -; clone size: -; V gene: TRBV12-3/TRBV12-4; CDR3 protein: CASSGPLLGAGNTIYF; CDR3 DNA: TGTGCCAGCAGCGGACCCCTTCTAGGGGCTGGAAACACCATATATTTT
J gene: TRBJ1-2; D gene: -; clone size: -; V gene: TRBV25-1; CDR3 protein: CASSPLSTRDLYTF; CDR3 DNA: TGTGCCAGCAGTCCCCTATCAACCAGGGACCTCTACACCTTC
J gene: TRBJ2-7; D gene: TRBD2; clone size: many; V gene: TRBV4-3; CDR3 protein: CASSLGLAGPYEQYF; CDR3 DNA: TGCGCCAGCAGCCTCGGACTAGCGGGTCCCTACGAGCAGTACTTC
J gene: TRBJ1-6; D gene: TRBD1; clone size: few; V gene: TRBV19; CDR3 protein: CASNVGTEINSPLHF; CDR3 DNA: TGTGCCAGTAATGTTGGGACAGAAATTAATTCACCCCTCCACTTT
J gene: TRBJ1-2; D gene: -; clone size: few; V gene: TRBV4-1; CDR3 protein: CASSQEPQSAYGYTF; CDR3 DNA: TGCGCCAGCAGCCAAGAACCGCAGAGTGCCTATGGCTACACCTTC